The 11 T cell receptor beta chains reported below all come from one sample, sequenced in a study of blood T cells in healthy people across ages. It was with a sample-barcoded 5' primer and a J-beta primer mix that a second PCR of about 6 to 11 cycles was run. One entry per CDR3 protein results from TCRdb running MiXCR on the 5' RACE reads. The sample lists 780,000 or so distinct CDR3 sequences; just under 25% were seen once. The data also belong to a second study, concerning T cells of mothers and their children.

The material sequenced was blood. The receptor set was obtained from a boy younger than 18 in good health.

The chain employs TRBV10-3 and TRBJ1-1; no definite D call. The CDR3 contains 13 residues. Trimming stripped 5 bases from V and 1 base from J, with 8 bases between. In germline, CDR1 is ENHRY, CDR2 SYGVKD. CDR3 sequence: CAISLQRNTEAFF. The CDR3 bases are TGTGCCATCAGTCTCCAGAGGAACACTGAAGCTTTCTTT.

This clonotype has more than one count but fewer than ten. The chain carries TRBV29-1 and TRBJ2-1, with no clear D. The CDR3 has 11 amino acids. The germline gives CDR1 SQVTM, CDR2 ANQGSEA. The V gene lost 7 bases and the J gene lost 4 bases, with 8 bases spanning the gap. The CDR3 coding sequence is TGCAGCGCCGAGGAGTACAATGAGCAGTTCTTC. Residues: CSAEEYNEQFF.

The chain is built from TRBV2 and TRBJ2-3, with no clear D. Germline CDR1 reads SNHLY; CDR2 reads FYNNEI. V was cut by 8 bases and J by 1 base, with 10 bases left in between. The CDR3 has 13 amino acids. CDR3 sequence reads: CASVPPGTDTQYF. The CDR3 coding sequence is TGTGCCAGCGTACCCCCGGGCACAGATACGCAGTATTTT. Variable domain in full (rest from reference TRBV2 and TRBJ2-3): EPEVTQTPSHQVTQMGQEVILRCVPISNHLYFYWYRQILGQKVEFLVSFYNNEISEKSEIFDDQFSVERPDGSNFTLKIRSTKLEDSAMYFCASVPPGTDTQYFGPGTRLTVL.

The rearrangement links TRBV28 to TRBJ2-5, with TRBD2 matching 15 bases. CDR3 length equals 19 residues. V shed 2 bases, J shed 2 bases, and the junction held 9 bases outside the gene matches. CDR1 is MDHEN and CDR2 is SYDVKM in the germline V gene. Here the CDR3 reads CASSLPRGTSGGIQETQYF. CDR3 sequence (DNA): TGTGCCAGCAGTTTACCCCGGGGGACTAGCGGGGGGATACAAGAGACCCAGTACTTC.

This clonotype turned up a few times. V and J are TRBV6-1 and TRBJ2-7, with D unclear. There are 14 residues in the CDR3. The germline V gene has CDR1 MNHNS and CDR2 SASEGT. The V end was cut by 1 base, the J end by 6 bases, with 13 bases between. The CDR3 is CASSEVYRRGEQYF. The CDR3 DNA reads TGTGCCAGCAGTGAAGTTTATCGCCGAGGCGAGCAGTACTTC.

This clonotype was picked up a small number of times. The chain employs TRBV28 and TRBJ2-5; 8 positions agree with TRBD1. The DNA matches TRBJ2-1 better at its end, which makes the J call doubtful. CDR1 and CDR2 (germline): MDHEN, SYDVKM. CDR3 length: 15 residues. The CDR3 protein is CASSADRGFSNEQFF. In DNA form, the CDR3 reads TGTGCCAGCAGTGCTGACAGGGGATTCAGCAATGAGCAGTTCTTC.

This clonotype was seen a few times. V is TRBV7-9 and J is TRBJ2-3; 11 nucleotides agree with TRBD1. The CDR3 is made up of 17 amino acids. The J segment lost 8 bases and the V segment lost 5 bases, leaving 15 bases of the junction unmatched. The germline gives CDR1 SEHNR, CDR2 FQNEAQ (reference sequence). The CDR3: CASSQRGQGAFLGTQYF. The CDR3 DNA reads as TGTGCCAGCAGCCAGAGAGGACAGGGGGCTTTCCTGGGTACGCAGTATTTT.

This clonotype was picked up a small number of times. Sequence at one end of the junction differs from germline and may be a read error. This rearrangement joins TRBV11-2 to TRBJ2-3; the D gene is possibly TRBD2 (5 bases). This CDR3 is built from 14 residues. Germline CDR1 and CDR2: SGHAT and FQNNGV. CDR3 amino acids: CASSLASREDTPYF. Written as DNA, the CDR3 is TGTGCCAGCAGCTTGGCGTCGAGGGAAGATACGCCGTATTTT.

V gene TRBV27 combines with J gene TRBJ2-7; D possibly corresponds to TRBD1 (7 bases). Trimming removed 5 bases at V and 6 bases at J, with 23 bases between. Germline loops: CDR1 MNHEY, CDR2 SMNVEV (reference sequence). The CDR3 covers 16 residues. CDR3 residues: CASSPLGGGRGVEQYF. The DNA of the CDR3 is TGTGCCAGCAGTCCCCTAGGAGGGGGCCGAGGGGTCGAGCAGTACTTC.

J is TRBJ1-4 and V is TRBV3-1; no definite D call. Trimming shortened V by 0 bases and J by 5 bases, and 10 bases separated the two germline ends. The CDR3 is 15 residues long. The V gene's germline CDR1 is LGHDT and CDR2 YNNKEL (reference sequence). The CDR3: CASSQDPVANEKLFF. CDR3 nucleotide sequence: TGTGCCAGCAGCCAAGATCCAGTCGCGAATGAAAAACTGTTTTTT.

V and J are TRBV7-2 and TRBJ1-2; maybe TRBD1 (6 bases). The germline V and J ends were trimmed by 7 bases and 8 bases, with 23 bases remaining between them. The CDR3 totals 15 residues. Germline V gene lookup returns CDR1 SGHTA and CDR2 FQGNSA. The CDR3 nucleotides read TGTGCCAGCAAGGGAGAGGAGGGGGTGTTACAGGGCTACACCTTC. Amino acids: CASKGEEGVLQGYTF.